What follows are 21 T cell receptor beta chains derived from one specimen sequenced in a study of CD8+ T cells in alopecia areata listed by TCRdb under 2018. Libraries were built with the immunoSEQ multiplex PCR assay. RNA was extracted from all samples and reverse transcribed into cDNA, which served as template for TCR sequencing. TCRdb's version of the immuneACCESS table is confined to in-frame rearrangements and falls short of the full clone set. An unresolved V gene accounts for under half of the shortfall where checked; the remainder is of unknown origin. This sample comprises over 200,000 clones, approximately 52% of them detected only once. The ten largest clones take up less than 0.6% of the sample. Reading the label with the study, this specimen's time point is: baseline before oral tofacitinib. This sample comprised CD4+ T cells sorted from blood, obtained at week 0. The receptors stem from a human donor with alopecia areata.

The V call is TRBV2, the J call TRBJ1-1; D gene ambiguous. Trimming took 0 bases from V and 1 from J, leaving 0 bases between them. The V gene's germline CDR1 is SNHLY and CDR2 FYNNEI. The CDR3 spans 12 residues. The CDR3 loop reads CASSEANTEAFF. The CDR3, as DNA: TGTGCCAGCAGTGAAGCGAACACTGAAGCTTTCTTT.

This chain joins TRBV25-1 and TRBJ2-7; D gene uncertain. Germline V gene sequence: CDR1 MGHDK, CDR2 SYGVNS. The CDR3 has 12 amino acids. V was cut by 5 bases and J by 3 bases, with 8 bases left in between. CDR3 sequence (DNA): TGTGCCAGCAGTTTATCAGTCTACGAGCAGTACTTC. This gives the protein CASSLSVYEQYF.

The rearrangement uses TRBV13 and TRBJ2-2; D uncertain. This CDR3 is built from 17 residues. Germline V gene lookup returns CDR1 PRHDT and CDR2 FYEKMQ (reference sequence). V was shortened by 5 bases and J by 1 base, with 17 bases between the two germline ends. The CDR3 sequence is CASSPPWPGKNTGELFF. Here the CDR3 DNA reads TGTGCCAGCAGCCCCCCTTGGCCAGGAAAGAACACCGGGGAGCTGTTTTTT.

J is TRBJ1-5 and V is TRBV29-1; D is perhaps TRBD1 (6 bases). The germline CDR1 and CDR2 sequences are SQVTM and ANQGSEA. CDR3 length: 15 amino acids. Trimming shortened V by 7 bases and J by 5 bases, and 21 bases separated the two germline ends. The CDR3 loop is CSATLSTGLYQPQHF. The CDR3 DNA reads TGCAGCGCAACGCTCTCCACAGGGTTATATCAGCCCCAGCATTTT.

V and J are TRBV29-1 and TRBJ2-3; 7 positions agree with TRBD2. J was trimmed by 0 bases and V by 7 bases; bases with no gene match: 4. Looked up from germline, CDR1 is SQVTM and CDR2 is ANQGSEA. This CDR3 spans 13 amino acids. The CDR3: CSAETSSTDTQYF. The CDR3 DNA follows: TGCAGCGCCGAGACTAGCAGCACAGATACGCAGTATTTT.

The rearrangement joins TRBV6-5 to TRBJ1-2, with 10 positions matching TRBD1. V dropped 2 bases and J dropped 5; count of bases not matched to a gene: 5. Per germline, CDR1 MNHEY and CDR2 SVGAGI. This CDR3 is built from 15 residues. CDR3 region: CASSYRGQGLYGYTF. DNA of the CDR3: TGTGCCAGCAGTTACAGGGGACAGGGGCTGTATGGCTACACCTTC.

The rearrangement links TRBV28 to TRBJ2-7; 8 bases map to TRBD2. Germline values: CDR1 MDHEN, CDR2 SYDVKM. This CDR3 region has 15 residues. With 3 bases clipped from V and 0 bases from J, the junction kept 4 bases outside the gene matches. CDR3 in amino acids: CASSFSGVYSYEQYF. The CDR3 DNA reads TGTGCCAGCAGTTTTAGCGGGGTATACTCCTACGAGCAGTACTTC.

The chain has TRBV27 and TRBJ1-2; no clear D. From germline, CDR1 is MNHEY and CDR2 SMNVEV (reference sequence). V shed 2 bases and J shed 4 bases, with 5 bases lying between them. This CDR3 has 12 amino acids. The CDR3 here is CASSLDGYGYTF. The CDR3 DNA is TGTGCCAGCAGTTTAGACGGCTATGGCTACACCTTC.

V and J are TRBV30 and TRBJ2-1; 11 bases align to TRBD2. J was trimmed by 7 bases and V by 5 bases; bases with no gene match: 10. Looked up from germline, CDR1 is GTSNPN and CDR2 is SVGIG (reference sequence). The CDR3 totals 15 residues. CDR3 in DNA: TGTGCCTGGGGCAGAACTAGCGGGAGTTGGAATGAGCAGTTCTTC. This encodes CAWGRTSGSWNEQFF. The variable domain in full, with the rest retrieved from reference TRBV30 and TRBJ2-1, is SQTIHQWPATLVQPVGSPLSLECTVEGTSNPNLYWYRQAAGRGLQLLFYSVGIGQISSEVPQNLSASRPQDRQFILSSKKLLLSDSGFYLCAWGRTSGSWNEQFFGPGTRLTVL.

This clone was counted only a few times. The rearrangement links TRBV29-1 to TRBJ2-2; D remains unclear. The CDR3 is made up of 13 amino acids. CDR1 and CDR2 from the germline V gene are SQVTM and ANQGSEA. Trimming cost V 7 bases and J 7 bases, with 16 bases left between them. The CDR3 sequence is CSASSWAYGELFF. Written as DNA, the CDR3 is TGCAGCGCATCAAGCTGGGCGTACGGGGAGCTGTTTTTT.

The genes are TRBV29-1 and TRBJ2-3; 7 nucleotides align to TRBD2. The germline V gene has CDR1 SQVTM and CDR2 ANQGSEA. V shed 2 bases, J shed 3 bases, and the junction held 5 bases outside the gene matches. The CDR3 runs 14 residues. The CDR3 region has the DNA TGCAGCGTTGAACGCGGGAGTTCGACAGATACGCAGTATTTT. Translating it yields CSVERGSSTDTQYF.

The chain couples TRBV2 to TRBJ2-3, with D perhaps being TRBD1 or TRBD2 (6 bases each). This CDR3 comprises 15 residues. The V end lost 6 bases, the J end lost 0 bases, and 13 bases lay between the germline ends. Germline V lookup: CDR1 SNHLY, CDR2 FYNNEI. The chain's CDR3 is CASRETGTSTDTQYF. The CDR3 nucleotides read TGTGCCAGCAGGGAAACAGGGACTAGCACAGATACGCAGTATTTT.

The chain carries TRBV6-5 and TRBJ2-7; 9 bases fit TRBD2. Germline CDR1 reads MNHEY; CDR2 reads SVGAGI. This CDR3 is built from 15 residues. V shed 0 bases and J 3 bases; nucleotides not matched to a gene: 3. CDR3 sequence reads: CASSYSISGGYEQYF. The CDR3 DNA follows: TGTGCCAGCAGTTACTCGATTAGCGGGGGCTACGAGCAGTACTTC.

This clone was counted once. The CDR3 sequence: CAWMQGPGGYTF. DNA for the CDR3: TGTGCCTGGATGCAGGGTCCGGGAGGCTACACCTTC. The chain recombines TRBV30 with TRBJ1-2; TRBD1 is a possible D gene (5 bases). CDR3 length: 12 residues. V lost 4 bases, J lost 8 bases, and 14 bases lay in between. Germline CDR1 reads GTSNPN; CDR2 reads SVGIG (reference sequence).

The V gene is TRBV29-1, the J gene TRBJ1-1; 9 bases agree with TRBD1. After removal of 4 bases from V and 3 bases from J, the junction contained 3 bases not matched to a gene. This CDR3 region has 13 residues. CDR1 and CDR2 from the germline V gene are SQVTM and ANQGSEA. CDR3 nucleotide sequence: TGCAGCGTTGGACGGACAGGGGACACTGAAGCTTTCTTT. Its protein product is CSVGRTGDTEAFF. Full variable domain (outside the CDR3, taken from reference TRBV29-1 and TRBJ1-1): SAVISQKPSRDICQRGTSLTIQCQVDSQVTMMFWYRQQPGQSLTLIATANQGSEATYESGFVIDKFPISRPNLTFSTLTVSNMSPEDSSIYLCSVGRTGDTEAFFGQGTRLTVV.

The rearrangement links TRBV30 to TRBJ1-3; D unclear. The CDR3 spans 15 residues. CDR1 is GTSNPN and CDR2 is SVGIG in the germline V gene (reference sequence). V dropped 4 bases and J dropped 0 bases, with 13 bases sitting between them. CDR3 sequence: CAWTPGRSSGNTIYF. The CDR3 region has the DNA TGTGCCTGGACGCCAGGCCGCAGCTCTGGAAACACCATATATTTT. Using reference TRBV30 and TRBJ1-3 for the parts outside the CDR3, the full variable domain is SQTIHQWPATLVQPVGSPLSLECTVEGTSNPNLYWYRQAAGRGLQLLFYSVGIGQISSEVPQNLSASRPQDRQFILSSKKLLLSDSGFYLCAWTPGRSSGNTIYFGEGSWLTVV.

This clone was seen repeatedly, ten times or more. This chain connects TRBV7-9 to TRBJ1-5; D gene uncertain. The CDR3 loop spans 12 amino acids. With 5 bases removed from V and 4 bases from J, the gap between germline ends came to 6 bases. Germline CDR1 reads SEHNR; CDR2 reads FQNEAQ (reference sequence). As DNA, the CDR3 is TGTGCCAGCAGCCCGACGAATCAGCCCCAGCATTTT. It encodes CASSPTNQPQHF.

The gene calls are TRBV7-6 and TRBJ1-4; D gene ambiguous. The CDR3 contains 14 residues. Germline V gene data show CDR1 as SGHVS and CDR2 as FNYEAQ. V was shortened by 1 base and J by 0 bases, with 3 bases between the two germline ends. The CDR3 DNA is TGTGCCAGCAGCTTAGAGGCAACTAATGAAAAACTGTTTTTT. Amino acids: CASSLEATNEKLFF.

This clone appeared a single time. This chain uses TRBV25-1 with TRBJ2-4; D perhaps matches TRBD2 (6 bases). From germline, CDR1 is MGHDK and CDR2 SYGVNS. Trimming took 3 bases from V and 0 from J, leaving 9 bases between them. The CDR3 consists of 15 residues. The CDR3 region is CASSEEGLAKNIQYF. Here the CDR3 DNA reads TGTGCCAGCAGTGAGGAGGGCCTAGCCAAAAACATTCAGTACTTC.

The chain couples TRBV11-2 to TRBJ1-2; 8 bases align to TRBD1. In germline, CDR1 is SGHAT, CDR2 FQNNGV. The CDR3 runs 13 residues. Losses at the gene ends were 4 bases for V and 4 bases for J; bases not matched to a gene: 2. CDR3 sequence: CASSSDRAYGYTF. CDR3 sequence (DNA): TGTGCCAGCAGCTCGGACAGGGCCTATGGCTACACCTTC.

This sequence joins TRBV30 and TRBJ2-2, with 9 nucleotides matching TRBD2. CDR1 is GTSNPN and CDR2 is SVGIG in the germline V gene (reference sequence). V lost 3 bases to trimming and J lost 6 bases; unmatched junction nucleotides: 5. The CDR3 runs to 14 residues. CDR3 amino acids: CAWRGSGRSGELFF. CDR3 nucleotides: TGTGCCTGGAGGGGTAGCGGGAGATCCGGGGAGCTGTTTTTT.